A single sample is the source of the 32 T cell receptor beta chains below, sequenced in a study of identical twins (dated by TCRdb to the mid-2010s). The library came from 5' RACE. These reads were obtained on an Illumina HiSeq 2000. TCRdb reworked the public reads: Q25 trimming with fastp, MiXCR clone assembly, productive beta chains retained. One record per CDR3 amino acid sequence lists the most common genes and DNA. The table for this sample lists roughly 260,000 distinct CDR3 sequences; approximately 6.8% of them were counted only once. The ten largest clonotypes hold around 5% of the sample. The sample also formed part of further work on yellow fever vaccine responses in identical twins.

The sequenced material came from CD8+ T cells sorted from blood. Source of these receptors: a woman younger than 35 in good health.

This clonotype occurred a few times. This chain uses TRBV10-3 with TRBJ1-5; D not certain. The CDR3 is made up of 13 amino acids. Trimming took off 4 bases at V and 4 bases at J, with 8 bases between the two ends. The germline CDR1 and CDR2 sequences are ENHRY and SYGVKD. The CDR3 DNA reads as TGTGCCATCAGTGGACAAACTAATCAGCCCCAGCATTTT. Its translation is CAISGQTNQPQHF.

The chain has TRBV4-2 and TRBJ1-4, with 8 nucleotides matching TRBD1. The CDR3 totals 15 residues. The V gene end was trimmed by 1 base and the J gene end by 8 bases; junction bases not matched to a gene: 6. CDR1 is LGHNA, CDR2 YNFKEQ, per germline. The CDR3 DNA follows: TGTGCCAGCAGCCAAGGAGGACAGGGTTCAGAAAAACTGTTTTTT. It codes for CASSQGGQGSEKLFF.

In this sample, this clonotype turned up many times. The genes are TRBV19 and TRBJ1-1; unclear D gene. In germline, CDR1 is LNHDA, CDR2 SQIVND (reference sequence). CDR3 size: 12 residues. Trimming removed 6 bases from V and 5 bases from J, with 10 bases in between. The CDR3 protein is CASRLGVTEAFF. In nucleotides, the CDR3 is TGTGCCAGTAGGCTCGGAGTTACTGAAGCTTTCTTT.

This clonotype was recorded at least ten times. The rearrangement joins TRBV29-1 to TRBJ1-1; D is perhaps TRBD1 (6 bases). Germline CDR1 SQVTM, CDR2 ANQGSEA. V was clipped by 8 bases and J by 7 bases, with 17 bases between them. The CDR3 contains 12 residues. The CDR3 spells CSTLEDSLEAFF. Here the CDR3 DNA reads TGCAGCACCCTCGAGGACAGTCTTGAAGCTTTCTTT.

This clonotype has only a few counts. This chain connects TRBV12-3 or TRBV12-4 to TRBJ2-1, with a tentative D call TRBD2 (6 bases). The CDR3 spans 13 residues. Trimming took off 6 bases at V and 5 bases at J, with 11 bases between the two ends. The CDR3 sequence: CASSAGSNNEQFF. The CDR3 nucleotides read TGTGCCAGCAGCGCCGGGAGCAACAATGAGCAGTTCTTC.

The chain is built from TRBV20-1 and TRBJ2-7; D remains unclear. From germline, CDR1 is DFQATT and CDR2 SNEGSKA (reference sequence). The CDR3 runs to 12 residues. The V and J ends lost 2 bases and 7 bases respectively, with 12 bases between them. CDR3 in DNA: TGCAGTGCTAGATCTCGGTTCGGTGAGCAGTACGTC. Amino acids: CSARSRFGEQYV.

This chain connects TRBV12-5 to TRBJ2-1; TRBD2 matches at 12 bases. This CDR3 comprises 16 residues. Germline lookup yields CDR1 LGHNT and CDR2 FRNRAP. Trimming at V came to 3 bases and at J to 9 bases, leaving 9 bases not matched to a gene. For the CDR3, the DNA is TGTGCTAGTGGTTTATCGGCTAGCGGGGGGGCGATTGAGCAGTTCTTC. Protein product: CASGLSASGGAIEQFF. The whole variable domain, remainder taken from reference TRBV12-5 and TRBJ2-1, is DARVTQTPRHKVTEMGQEVTMRCQPILGHNTVFWYRQTMMQGLELLAYFRNRAPLDDSGMPKDRFSAEMPDATLATLKIQPSEPRDSAVYFCASGLSASGGAIEQFFGPGTRLTVL.

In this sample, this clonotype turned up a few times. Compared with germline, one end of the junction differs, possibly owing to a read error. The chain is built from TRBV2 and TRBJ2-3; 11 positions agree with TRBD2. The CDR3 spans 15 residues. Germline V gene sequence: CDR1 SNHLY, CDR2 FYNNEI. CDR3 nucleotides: TGTGCCAGCAGTGCACTAGCGGGAGTAGGGGATACGCGGTATTTT. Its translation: CASSALAGVGDTRYF. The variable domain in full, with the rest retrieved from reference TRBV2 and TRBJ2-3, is EPEVTQTPSHQVTQMGQEVILRCVPISNHLYFYWYRQILGQKVEFLVSFYNNEISEKSEIFDDQFSVERPDGSNFTLKIRSTKLEDSAMYFCASSALAGVGDTRYFGPGTRLTVL.

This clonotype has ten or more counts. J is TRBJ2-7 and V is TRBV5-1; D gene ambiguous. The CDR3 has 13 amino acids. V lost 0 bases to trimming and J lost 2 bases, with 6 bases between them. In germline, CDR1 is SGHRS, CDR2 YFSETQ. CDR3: CASSLVPTYEQYV. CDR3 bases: TGCGCCAGCAGCTTGGTGCCTACCTACGAGCAGTACGTC.

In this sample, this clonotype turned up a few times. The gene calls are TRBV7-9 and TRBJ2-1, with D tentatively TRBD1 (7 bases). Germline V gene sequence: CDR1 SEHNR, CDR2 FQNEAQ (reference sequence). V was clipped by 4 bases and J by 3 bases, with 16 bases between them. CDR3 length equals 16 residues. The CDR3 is CASSSRTGLSYNEQFF. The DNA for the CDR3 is TGTGCCAGCAGCTCTCGGACAGGACTAAGCTACAATGAGCAGTTCTTC. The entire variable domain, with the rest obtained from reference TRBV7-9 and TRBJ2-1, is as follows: DTGVSQNPRHKITKRGQNVTFRCDPISEHNRLYWYRQTLGQGPEFLTYFQNEAQLEKSRLLSDRFSAERPKGSFSTLEIQRTEQGDSAMYLCASSSRTGLSYNEQFFGPGTRLTVL.

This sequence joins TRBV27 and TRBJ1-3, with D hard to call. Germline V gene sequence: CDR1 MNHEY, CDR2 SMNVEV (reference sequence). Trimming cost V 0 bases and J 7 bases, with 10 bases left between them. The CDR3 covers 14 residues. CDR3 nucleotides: TGTGCCAGCAGTTTATCAGTGGGTTCGAACACCATATATTTT. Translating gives CASSLSVGSNTIYF.

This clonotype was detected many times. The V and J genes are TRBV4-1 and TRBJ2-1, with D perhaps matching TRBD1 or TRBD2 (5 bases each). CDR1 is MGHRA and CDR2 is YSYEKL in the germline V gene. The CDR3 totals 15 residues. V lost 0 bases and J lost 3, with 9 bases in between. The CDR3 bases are TGCGCCAGCAGCCAAGAGATGAGGGGCTACAATGAGCAGTTCTTC. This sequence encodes CASSQEMRGYNEQFF.

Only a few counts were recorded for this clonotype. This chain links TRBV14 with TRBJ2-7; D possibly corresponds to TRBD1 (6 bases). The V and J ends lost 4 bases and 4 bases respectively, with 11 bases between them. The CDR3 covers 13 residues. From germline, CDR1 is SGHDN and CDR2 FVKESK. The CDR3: CASSPIQGYEQYV. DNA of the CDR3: TGTGCCAGCAGCCCGATACAGGGTTACGAGCAGTACGTC.

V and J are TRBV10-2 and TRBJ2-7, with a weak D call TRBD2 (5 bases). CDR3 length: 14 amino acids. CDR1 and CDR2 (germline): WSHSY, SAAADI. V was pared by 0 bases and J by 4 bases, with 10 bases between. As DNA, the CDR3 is TGCGCCAGCAGTGAGTCTAGAGGGCAATACGAGCAGTACGTC. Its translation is CASSESRGQYEQYV.

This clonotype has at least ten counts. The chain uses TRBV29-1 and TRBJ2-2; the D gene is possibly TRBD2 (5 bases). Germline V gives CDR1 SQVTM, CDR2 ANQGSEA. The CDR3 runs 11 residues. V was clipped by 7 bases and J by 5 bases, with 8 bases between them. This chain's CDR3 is CSGTRTGELFF. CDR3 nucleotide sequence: TGCAGCGGAACTAGGACCGGGGAGCTGTTTTTT.

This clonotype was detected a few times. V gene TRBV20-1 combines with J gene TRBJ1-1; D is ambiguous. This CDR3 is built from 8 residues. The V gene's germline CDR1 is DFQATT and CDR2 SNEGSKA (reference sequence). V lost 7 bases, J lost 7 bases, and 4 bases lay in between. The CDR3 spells CSVGEAFF. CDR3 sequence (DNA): TGCAGTGTGGGTGAAGCTTTCTTT.

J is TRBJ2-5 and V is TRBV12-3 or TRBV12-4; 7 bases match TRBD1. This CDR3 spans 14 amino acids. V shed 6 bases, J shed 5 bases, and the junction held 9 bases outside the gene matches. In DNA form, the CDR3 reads TGTGCCAGCAGCCAGACAGGGCTTGACGAGACCCAGTACTTC. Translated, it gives CASSQTGLDETQYF.

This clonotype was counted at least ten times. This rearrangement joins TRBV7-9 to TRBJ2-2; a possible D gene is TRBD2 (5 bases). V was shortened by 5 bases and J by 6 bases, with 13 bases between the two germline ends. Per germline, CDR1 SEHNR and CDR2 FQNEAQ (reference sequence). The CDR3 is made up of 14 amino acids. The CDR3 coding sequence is TGTGCCAGCAGCATACCATCTAGCCCCGGGGAGCTGTTTTTT. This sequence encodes CASSIPSSPGELFF.

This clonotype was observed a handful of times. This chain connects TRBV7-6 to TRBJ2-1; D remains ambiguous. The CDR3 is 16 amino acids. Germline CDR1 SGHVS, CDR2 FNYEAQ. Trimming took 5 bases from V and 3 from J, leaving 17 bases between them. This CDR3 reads CASSPKPSPDYNEQFF. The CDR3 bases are TGTGCCAGCAGCCCTAAGCCAAGCCCTGACTACAATGAGCAGTTCTTC.

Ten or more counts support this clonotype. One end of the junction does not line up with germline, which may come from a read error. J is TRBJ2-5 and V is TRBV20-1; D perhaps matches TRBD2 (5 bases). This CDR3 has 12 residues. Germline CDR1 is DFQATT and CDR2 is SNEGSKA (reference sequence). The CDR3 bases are TGCAGAGCTAAGGCTAGCCGAGAGACCCAGTACTTC. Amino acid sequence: CRAKASRETQYF.

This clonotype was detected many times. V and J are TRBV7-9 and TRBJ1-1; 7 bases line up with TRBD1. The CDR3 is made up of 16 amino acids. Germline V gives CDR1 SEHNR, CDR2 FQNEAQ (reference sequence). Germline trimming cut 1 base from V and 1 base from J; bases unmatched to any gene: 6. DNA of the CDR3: TGTGCCAGCAGCTTAGATCAGGGGACAGAGAACACTGAAGCTTTCTTT. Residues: CASSLDQGTENTEAFF.

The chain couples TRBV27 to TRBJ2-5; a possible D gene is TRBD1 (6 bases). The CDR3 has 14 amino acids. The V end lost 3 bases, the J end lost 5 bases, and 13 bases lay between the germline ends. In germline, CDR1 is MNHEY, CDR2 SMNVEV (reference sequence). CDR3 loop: CASSFGGGGETQYF. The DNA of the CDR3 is TGTGCCAGCAGTTTTGGTGGGGGCGGTGAGACCCAGTACTTC.

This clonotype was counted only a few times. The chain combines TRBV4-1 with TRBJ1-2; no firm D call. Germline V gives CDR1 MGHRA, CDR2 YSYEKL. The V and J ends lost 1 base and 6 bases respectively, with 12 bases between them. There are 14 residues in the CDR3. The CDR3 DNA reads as TGCGCCAGCAGCCAAGCAGAGAGGCGGCATGGCTACACCTTC. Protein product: CASSQAERRHGYTF.

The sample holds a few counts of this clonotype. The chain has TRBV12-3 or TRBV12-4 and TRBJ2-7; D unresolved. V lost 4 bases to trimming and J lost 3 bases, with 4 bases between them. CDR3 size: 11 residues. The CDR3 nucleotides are TGTGCCAGCAGTTACAACTACGAGCAGTACTTC. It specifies CASSYNYEQYF.

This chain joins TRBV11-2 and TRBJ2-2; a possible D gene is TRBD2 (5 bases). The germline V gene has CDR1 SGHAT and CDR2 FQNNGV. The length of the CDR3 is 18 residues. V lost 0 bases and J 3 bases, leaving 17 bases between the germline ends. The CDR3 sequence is CASSLDPTILLDTGELFF. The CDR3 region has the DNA TGTGCCAGCAGCTTAGATCCGACCATTTTACTAGACACCGGGGAGCTGTTTTTT. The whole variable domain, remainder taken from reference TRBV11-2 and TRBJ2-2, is EAGVAQSPRYKIIEKRQSVAFWCNPISGHATLYWYQQILGQGPKLLIQFQNNGVVDDSQLPKDRFSAERLKGVDSTLKIQPAKLEDSAVYLCASSLDPTILLDTGELFFGEGSRLTVL.

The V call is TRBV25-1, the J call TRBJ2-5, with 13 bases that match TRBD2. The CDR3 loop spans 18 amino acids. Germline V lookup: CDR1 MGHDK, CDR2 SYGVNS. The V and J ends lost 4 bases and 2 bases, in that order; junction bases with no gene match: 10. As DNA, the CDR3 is TGTGCCAGCAGTGCCCGGACTAGCGGGAGCGGGAAGCAAGAGACCCAGTACTTC. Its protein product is CASSARTSGSGKQETQYF.

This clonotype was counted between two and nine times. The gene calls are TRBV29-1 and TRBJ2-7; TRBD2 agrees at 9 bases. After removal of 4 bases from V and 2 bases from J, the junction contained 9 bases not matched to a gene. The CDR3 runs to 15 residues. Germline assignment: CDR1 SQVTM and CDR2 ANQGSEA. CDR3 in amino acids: CSVATPAGGPYEQYF. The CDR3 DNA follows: TGCAGCGTTGCTACTCCGGCGGGAGGGCCCTACGAGCAGTACTTC.

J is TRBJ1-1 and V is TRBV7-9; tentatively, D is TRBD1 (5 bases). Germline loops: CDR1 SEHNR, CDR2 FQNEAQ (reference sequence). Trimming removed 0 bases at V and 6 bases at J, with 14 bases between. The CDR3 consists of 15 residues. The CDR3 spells CASSLAFGRDAEAFF. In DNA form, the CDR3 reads TGTGCCAGCAGCTTAGCGTTCGGCAGGGACGCTGAAGCTTTCTTT.

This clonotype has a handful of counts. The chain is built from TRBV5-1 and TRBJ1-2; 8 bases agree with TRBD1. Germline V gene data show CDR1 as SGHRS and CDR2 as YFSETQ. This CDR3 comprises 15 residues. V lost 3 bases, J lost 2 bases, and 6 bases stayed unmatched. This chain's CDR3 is CASSWDRTGNYGYTF. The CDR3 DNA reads TGCGCCAGCAGCTGGGACAGGACGGGCAACTATGGCTACACCTTC.

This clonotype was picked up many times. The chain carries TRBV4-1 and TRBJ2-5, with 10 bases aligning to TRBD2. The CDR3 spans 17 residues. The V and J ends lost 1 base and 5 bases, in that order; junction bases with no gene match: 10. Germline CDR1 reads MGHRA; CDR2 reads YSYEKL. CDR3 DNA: TGCGCCAGCAGCCAAGGAGTAAGGAGCGGGGGGGCCGAGACCCAGTACTTC. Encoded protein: CASSQGVRSGGAETQYF.

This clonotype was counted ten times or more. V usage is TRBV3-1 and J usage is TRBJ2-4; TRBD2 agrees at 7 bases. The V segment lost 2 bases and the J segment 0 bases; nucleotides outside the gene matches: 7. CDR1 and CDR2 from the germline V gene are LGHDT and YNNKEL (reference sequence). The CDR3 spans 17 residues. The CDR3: CASSQSSSGLAKNIQYF. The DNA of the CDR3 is TGTGCCAGCAGCCAATCTTCTAGCGGTCTAGCCAAAAACATTCAGTACTTC.

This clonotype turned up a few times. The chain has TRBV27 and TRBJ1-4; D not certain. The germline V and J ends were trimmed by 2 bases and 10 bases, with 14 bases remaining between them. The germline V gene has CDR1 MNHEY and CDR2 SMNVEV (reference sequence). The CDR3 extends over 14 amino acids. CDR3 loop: CASSLEQSLGKLFF. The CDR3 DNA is TGTGCCAGCAGTTTAGAACAGAGCTTGGGAAAACTGTTTTTT.